Listed below are T cell receptor beta chains from one sample, sequenced in a study of T cells in Graves' hyperthyroidism and ophthalmopathy. TCRdb re-called the multiplex PCR reads with MiXCR, one entry per CDR3 protein. The sample includes some 440,000 distinct CDR3 sequences, 15% to 19% of them seen just once. The specimen sequenced was blood. The receptors come from a woman aged 18-29 years with Graves' hyperthyroidism. Both conserved end residues are part of each CDR3. A D gene is named only where the DNA matches it firmly. Expanded clones get a size class; other rows say once, few or many, or leave the size out.

d_gene: -; j_gene: TRBJ2-2; v_gene: TRBV6-1; abundance: many; CDR3nt: TGTGCCAGCAGCCCCGGGACATTGAACACCGGGGAGCTGTTTTTT; CDR3aa: CASSPGTLNTGELFF
d_gene: -; j_gene: TRBJ2-5; v_gene: TRBV10-3; abundance: few; CDR3nt: TGTGCCATCAGGGACGGCCAAGAGACCCAGTACTTC; CDR3aa: CAIRDGQETQYF
d_gene: -; j_gene: TRBJ2-1; v_gene: TRBV2; abundance: many; CDR3nt: TGTGCCAGCAGCGCGTTGGGATGGGGGACAAAGACCTACAATGAGCAGTTCTTC; CDR3aa: CASSALGWGTKTYNEQFF
d_gene: -; j_gene: TRBJ1-5; v_gene: TRBV28; abundance: many; CDR3nt: TGTGCCAGCAGTTTATGGGACGGTAGCAATCAGCCCCAGCATTTT; CDR3aa: CASSLWDGSNQPQHF
d_gene: TRBD1; j_gene: TRBJ1-2; v_gene: TRBV20-1; abundance: -; CDR3nt: TGCAGTGTTTGGACAGGGTACAACTATGGCTACACCTTC; CDR3aa: CSVWTGYNYGYTF
d_gene: -; j_gene: TRBJ2-2; v_gene: TRBV11-1; abundance: -; CDR3nt: TGTGCCAGCAGCCAAGATCTGGGCTTGGACTACGCGAACACCGGGGAGCTGTTTTTT; CDR3aa: CASSQDLGLDYANTGELFF
d_gene: -; j_gene: TRBJ1-2; v_gene: TRBV12-3/TRBV12-4; abundance: many; CDR3nt: TGTGCCAGCAGTTTAGCTCCAGATCACTATGGCTACACCTTC; CDR3aa: CASSLAPDHYGYTF
d_gene: -; j_gene: TRBJ1-4; v_gene: TRBV13; abundance: few; CDR3nt: TGTGCCAGCAGCCTTCGACAGAGTAATGAAAAACTGTTTTTT; CDR3aa: CASSLRQSNEKLFF
d_gene: -; j_gene: TRBJ2-7; v_gene: TRBV28; abundance: many; CDR3nt: TGTGCCAGCAGTCTACTCGGCCCGAACGAGCAGTACTTC; CDR3aa: CASSLLGPNEQYF
d_gene: TRBD1; j_gene: TRBJ1-5; v_gene: TRBV20-1; abundance: -; CDR3nt: TGCAGTGCTAGGGGACAGAACAATCAGCCCCAGCATTTT; CDR3aa: CSARGQNNQPQHF
d_gene: -; j_gene: TRBJ2-7; v_gene: TRBV5-1; abundance: few; CDR3nt: TGCGCCAGCAGCTTGGCCAGAGGGCCCTACGAGCAGTACTTC; CDR3aa: CASSLARGPYEQYF
d_gene: TRBD1; j_gene: TRBJ1-2; v_gene: TRBV6-5; abundance: many; CDR3nt: TGTGCCAGCAGTTACACGGGACAGTATGGCTACACCTTC; CDR3aa: CASSYTGQYGYTF
d_gene: -; j_gene: TRBJ2-7; v_gene: TRBV27; abundance: many; CDR3nt: TGTGCCAGCAGTCTATATATCCCGGGCAGGCCCTACGAGCAGTACTTC; CDR3aa: CASSLYIPGRPYEQYF
d_gene: -; j_gene: TRBJ2-3; v_gene: TRBV3-1; abundance: few; CDR3nt: TGTGCCAGCAGCCAAGATAGAGGTCAGGTCACAGATACGCAGTATTTT; CDR3aa: CASSQDRGQVTDTQYF
d_gene: -; j_gene: TRBJ2-7; v_gene: TRBV20-1; abundance: many; CDR3nt: TGCAGTGTCAGGCGACGGGACTACGAGCAGTACTTC; CDR3aa: CSVRRRDYEQYF
d_gene: -; j_gene: TRBJ2-5; v_gene: TRBV5-1; abundance: -; CDR3nt: TGCGCCAGCAGAAGGGCAGCACAAGAGACCCAGTACTTC; CDR3aa: CASRRAAQETQYF
d_gene: TRBD2; j_gene: TRBJ2-1; v_gene: TRBV20-1; abundance: few; CDR3nt: TGCAGTGCTAGTTGGGGACTAGCGGGCCGATATGAGCAGTTCTTC; CDR3aa: CSASWGLAGRYEQFF
d_gene: TRBD1; j_gene: TRBJ2-7; v_gene: TRBV10-1; abundance: -; CDR3nt: TGCGCCAGCAGTGCCTCAGGGACAGGGTTTTTCTACGAGCAGTACTTC; CDR3aa: CASSASGTGFFYEQYF
d_gene: -; j_gene: TRBJ1-1; v_gene: TRBV7-9; abundance: many; CDR3nt: TGTGCCAGCAGCTTAGGCCGCCTGGCAGGGCCGAACACTGAAGCTTTCTTT; CDR3aa: CASSLGRLAGPNTEAFF
d_gene: -; j_gene: TRBJ1-6; v_gene: TRBV2; abundance: many; CDR3nt: TGTGCCAGCAAAGGCGGACAGTTAAACAATTCACCCCTCCACTTT; CDR3aa: CASKGGQLNNSPLHF
d_gene: TRBD1; j_gene: TRBJ2-7; v_gene: TRBV14; abundance: -; CDR3nt: TGTGCCAGCAGCCCATCCCCAGGGGACAGGGCGCGACGGGAGCAGTACTTC; CDR3aa: CASSPSPGDRARREQYF
d_gene: -; j_gene: TRBJ1-3; v_gene: TRBV5-6; abundance: -; CDR3nt: TGTGCCAGCAGCCGAGGACAGCTCATAAACACCATATATTTT; CDR3aa: CASSRGQLINTIYF